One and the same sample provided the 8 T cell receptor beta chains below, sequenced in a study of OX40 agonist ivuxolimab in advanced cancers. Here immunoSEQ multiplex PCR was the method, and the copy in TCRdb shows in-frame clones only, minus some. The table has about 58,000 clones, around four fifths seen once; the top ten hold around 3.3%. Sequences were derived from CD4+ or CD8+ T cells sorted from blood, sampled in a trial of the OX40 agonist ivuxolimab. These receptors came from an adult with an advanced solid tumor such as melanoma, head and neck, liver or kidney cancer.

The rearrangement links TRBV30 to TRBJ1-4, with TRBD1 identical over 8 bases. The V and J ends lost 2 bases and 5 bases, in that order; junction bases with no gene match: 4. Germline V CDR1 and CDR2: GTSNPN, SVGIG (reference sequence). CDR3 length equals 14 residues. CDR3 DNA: TGTGCCTGGAGTCCCGGGACAGGCAATGAAAAACTGTTTTTT. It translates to CAWSPGTGNEKLFF.

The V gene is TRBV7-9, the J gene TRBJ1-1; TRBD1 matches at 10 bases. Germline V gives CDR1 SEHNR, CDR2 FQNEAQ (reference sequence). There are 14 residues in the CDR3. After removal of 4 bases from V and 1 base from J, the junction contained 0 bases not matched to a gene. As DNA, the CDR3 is TGTGCCAGCAGCTGGACAGGGGGGAACACTGAAGCTTTCTTT. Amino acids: CASSWTGGNTEAFF.

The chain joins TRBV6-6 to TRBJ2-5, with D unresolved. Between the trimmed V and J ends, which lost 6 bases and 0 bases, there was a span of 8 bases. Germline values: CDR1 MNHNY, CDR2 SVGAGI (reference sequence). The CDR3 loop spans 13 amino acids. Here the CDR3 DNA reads TGTGCCAGCAGGGCCTCAAACCAAGAGACCCAGTACTTC. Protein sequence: CASRASNQETQYF.

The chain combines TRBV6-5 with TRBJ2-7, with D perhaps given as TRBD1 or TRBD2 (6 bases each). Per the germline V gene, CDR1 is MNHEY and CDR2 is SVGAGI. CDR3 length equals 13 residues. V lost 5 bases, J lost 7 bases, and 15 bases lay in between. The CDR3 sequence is CASSAQGTGEQYF. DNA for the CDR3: TGTGCCAGCAGTGCTCAGGGGACTGGGGAGCAGTACTTC.

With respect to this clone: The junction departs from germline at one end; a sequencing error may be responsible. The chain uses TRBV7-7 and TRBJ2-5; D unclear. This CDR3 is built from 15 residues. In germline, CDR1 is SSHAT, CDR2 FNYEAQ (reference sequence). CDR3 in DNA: TGTGCTAGCAGCTTAGAATTCGGCGGCCAAGAGACCCAGTACTTC. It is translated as CASSLEFGGQETQYF.

The CDR3 spells CASHRGPGGANVLTF. The CDR3 DNA reads as TGCGCCAGTCACAGGGGGCCGGGAGGGGCCAACGTCCTGACTTTC. This chain joins TRBV5-1 and TRBJ2-6, with TRBD1 matching 9 bases. CDR3 length equals 15 residues. Germline CDR1 is SGHRS and CDR2 is YFSETQ. V was clipped by 8 bases and J by 4 bases; unmatched bases: 7.

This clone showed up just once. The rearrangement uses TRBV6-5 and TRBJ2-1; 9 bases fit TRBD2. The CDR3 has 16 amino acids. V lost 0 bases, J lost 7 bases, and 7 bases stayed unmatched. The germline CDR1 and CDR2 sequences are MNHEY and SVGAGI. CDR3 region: CASSYSGSGGQNEQFF. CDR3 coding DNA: TGTGCCAGCAGTTACTCGGGGAGCGGGGGGCAGAATGAGCAGTTCTTC.

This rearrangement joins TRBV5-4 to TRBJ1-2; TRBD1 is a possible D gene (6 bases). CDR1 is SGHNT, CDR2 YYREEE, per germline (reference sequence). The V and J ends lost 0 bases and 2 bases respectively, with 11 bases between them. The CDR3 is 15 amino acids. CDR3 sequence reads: CASSLEQGLNYGYTF. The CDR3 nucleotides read TGTGCCAGCAGCTTGGAACAGGGCCTCAACTATGGCTACACCTTC.